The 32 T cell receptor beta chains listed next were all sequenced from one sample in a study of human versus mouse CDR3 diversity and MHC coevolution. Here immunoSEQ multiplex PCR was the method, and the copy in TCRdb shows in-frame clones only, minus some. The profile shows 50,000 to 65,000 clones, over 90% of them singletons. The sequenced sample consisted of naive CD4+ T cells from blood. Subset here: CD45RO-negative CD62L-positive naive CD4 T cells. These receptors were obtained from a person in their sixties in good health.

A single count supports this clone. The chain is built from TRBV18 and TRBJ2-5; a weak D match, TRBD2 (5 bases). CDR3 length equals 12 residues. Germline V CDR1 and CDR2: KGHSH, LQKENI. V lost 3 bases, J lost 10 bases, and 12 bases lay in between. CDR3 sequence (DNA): TGTGCCAGCTCACCGGACTTGAGCCTCCAGTACTTC. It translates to CASSPDLSLQYF.

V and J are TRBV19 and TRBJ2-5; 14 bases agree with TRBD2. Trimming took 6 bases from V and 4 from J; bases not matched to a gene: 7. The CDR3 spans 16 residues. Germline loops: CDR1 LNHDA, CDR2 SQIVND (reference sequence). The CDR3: CASSPYGTSGRETQYF. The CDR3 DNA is TGTGCCAGTAGCCCATACGGGACTAGCGGGAGAGAGACCCAGTACTTC.

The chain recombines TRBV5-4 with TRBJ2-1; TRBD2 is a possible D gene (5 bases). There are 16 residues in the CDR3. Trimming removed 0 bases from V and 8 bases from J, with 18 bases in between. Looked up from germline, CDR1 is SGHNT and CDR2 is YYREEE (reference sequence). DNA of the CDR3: TGTGCCAGCAGCTTGGAGGAGAGAACTAGTGTTTATGAGCAGTTCTTC. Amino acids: CASSLEERTSVYEQFF.

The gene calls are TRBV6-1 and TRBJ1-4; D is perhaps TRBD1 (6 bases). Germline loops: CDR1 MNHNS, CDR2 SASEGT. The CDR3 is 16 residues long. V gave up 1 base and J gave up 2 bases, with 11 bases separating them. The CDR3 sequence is CASSEGRGPTNEKLFF. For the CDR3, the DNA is TGTGCCAGCAGTGAAGGCAGGGGCCCTACTAATGAAAAACTGTTTTTT.

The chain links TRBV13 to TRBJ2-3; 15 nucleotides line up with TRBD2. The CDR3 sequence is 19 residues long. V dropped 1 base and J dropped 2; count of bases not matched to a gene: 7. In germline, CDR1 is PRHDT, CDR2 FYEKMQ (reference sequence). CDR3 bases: TGTGCCAGCAGCTTAGTAGCCGGACTAGCGGGAGGGGTCACAGATACGCAGTATTTT. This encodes CASSLVAGLAGGVTDTQYF.

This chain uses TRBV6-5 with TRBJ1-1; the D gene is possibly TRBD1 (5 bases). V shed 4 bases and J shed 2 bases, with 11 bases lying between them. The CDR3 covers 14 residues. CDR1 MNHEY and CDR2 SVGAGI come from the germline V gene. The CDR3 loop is CASSWGGPNTEAFF. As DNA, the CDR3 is TGTGCCAGCAGTTGGGGGGGTCCAAACACTGAAGCTTTCTTT.

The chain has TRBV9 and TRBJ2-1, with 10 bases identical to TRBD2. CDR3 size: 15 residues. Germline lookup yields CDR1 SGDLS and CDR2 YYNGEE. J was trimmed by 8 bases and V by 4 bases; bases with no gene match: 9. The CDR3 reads CASSYKREGWDEQFF. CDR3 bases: TGTGCCAGCAGCTACAAGCGGGAGGGTTGGGATGAGCAGTTCTTC.

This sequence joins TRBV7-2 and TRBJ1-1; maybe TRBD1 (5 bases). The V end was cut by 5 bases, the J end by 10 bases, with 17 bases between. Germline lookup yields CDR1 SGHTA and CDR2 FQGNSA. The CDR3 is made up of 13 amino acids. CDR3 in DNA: TGTGCCAGCAGCCCGGGGTTGACGGGGGGAGCTTTCTTT. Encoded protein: CASSPGLTGGAFF.

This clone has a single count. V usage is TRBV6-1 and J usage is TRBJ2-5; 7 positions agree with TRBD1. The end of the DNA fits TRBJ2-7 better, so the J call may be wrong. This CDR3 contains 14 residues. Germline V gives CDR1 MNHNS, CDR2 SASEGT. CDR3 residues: CASREWGTDHEQYF. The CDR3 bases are TGTGCCAGCAGAGAATGGGGGACAGATCACGAGCAGTACTTC.

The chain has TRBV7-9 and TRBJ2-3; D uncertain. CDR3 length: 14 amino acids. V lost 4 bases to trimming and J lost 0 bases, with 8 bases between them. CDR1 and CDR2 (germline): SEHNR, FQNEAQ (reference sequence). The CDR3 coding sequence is TGTGCCAGCAGCTCGACTCTAAGCACAGATACGCAGTATTTT. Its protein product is CASSSTLSTDTQYF.

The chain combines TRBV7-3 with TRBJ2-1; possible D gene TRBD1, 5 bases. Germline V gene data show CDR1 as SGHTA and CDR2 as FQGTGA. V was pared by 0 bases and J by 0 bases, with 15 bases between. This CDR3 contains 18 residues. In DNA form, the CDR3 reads TGTGCCAGCAGCTTAACCCCTAAACAGGCTAGCTCCTACAATGAGCAGTTCTTC. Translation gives CASSLTPKQASSYNEQFF.

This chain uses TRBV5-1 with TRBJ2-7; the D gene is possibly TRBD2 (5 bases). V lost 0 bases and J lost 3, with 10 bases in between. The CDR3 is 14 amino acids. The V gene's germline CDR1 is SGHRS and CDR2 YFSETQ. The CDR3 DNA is TGCGCCAGCAGCTTGGGGGAGCTTTACTACGAGCAGTACTTC. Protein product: CASSLGELYYEQYF.

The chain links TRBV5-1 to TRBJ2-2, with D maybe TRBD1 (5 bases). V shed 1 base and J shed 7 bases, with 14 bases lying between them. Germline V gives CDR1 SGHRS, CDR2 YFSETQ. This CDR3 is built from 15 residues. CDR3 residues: CASSLSLGADGELFF. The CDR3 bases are TGCGCCAGCAGCTTGAGTTTAGGGGCGGACGGGGAGCTGTTTTTT.

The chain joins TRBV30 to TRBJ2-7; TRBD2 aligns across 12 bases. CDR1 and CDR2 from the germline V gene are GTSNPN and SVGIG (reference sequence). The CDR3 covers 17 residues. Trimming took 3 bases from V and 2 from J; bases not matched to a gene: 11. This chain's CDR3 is CAWRPTPGLAGTYEQYF. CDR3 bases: TGTGCCTGGAGGCCAACCCCTGGACTAGCGGGGACCTACGAGCAGTACTTC.

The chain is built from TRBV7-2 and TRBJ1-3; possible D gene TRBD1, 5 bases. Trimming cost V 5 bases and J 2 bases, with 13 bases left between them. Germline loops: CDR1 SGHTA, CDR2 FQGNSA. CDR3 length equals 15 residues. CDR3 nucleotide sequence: TGTGCCAGCAGCCAACCCGGGGGTCCTGGAAACACCATATATTTT. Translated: CASSQPGGPGNTIYF.

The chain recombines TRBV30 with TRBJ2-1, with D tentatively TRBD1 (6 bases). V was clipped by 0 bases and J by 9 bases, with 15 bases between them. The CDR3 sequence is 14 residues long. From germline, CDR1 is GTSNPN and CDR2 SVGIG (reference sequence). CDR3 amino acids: CAWSVRQGSGEQFF. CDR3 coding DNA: TGTGCCTGGAGTGTACGCCAGGGGTCGGGTGAGCAGTTCTTC.

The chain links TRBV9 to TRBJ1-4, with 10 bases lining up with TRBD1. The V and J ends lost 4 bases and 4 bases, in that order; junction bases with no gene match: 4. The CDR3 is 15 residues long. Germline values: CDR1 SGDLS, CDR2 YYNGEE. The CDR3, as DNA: TGTGCCAGCAGCCCGCGGACAGGGGGTAATGAAAAACTGTTTTTT. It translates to CASSPRTGGNEKLFF.

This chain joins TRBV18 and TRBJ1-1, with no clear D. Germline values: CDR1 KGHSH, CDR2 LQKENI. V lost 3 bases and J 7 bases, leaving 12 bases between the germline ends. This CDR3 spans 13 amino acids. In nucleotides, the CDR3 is TGTGCCAGCTCACCCGCGGTCACTGGTGAAGCTTTCTTT. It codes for CASSPAVTGEAFF.

DNA for the CDR3: TGCGCCAGCAGCTTGACTAGCGGGAGGGCAGATACGCAGTATTTT. Translating gives CASSLTSGRADTQYF. The J gene is TRBJ2-3, the V gene TRBV5-1; 13 nucleotides agree with TRBD2. J gave up 4 bases and V 1 base, and 0 bases lay outside the gene matches. Germline lookup yields CDR1 SGHRS and CDR2 YFSETQ. The CDR3 has 15 residues.

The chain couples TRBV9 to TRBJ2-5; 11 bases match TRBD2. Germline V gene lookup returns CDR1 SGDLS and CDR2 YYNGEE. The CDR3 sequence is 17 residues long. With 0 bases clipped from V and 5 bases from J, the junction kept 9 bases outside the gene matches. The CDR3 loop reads CASSVGASGRMSETQYF. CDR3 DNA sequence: TGTGCCAGCAGCGTAGGGGCTAGCGGGAGGATGTCGGAGACCCAGTACTTC.

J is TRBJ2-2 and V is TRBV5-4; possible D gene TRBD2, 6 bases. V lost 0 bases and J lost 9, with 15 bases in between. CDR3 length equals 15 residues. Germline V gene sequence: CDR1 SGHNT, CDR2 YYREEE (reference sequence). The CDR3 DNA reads TGTGCCAGCAGCTTGGGGGGAGGAATGTCCAGGGAGCTGTTTTTT. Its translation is CASSLGGGMSRELFF.

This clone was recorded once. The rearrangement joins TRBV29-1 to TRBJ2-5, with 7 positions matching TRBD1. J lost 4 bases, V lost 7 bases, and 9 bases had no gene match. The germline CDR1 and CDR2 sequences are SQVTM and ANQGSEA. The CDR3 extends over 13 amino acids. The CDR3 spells CSALTGFGETQYF. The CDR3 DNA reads TGCAGCGCCTTGACAGGGTTTGGAGAGACCCAGTACTTC. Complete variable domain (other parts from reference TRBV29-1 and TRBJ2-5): SAVISQKPSRDICQRGTSLTIQCQVDSQVTMMFWYRQQPGQSLTLIATANQGSEATYESGFVIDKFPISRPNLTFSTLTVSNMSPEDSSIYLCSALTGFGETQYFGPGTRLLVL.

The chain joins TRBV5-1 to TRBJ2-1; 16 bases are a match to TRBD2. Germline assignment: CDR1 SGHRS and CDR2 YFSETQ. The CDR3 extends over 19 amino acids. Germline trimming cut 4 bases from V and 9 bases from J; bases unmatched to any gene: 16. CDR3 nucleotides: TGCGCCAGCAGCCGGGGACTAGCGGGAGGGCCGAGCCAAAGTACTGAGCAGTTCTTC. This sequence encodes CASSRGLAGGPSQSTEQFF.

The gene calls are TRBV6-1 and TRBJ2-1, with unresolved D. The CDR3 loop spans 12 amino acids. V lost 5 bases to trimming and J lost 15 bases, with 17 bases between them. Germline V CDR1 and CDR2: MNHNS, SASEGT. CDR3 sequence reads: CASSPSGPVPFF. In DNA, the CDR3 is TGTGCCAGCAGTCCGAGTGGTCCGGTCCCGTTCTTC.

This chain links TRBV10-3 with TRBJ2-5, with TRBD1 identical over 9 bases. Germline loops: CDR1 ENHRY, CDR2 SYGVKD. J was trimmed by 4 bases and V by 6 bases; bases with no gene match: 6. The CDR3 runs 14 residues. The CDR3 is CAISRDREGETQYF. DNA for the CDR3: TGTGCCATCAGCAGGGACAGGGAGGGAGAGACCCAGTACTTC.

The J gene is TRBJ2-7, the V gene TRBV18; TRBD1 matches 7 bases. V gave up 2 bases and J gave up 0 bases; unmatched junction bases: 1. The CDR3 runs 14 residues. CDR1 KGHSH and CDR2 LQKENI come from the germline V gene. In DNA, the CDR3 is TGTGCCAGCTCACCATGGGACAGCTCCTACGAGCAGTACTTC. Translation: CASSPWDSSYEQYF.

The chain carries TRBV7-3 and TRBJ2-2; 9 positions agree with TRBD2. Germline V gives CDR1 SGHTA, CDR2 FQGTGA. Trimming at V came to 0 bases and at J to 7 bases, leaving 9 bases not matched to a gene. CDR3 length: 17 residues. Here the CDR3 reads CASSLTGGLAVVGELFF. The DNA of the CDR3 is TGTGCCAGCAGCTTAACTGGGGGACTAGCAGTAGTCGGGGAGCTGTTTTTT.

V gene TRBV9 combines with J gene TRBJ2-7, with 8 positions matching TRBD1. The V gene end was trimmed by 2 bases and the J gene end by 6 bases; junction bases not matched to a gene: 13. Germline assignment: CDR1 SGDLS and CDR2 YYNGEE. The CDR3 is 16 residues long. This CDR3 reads CASSVTQGALGSEQYF. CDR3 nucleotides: TGTGCCAGCAGCGTTACGCAGGGGGCCCTGGGGAGCGAGCAGTACTTC.

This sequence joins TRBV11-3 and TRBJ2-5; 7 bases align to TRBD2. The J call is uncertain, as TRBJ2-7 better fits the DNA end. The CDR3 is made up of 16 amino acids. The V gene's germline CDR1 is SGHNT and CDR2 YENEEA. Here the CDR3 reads CASSLDRDYVTYEQYF. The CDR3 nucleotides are TGTGCCAGCAGCTTAGATCGGGACTACGTAACCTACGAGCAGTACTTC.

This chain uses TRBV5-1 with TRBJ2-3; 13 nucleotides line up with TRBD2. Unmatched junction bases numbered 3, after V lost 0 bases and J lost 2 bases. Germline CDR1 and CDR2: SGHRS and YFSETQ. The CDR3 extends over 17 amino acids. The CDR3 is CASSLAGTSGITDTQYF. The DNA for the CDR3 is TGCGCCAGCAGCTTGGCTGGGACTAGCGGGATCACAGATACGCAGTATTTT.

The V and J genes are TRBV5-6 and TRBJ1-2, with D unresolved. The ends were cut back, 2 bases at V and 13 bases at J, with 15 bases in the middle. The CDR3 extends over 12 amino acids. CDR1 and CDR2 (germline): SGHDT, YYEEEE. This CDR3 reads CASSFSGLLGTF. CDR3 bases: TGTGCCAGCAGCTTTAGCGGGTTATTAGGCACCTTC.

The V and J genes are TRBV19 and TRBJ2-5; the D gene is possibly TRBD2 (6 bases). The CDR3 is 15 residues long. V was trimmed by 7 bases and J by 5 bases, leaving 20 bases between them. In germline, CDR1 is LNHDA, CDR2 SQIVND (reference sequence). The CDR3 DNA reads TGTGCCAGTACACCGGAGGGTTCGAAGAGGGAGACCCAGTACTTC. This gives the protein CASTPEGSKRETQYF.